A single sample is the source of the 9 T cell receptor beta chains below, sequenced in a study of blood T cell repertoires in COVID-19. Produced via immunoSEQ multiplex PCR; TCRdb's table is partial and in-frame only. The table lists roughly 440,000 clones, about 87% of them singletons. Sequences were obtained from peripheral blood. The source of these receptors is a woman aged 45-65 years with COVID-19, enrolled during active disease.

The chain uses TRBV7-7 and TRBJ2-1; TRBD2 agrees at 10 bases. The germline CDR1 and CDR2 sequences are SSHAT and FNYEAQ (reference sequence). With V trimmed by 5 bases and J by 10 bases, 11 bases remained unmatched. This CDR3 spans 15 amino acids. CDR3 nucleotide sequence: TGTGCCAGCAGCCCTAGCGGGGGCCCCACGGGGGAGCAGTTCTTC. The encoded protein is CASSPSGGPTGEQFF.

The rearrangement links TRBV12-3 or TRBV12-4 to TRBJ1-1; D not resolved. This CDR3 comprises 12 residues. V lost 6 bases to trimming and J lost 5 bases, with 10 bases between them. The CDR3 DNA sequence: TGTGCCAGCAGCTCCAGCGGGACTGAAGCTTTCTTT. This encodes CASSSSGTEAFF.

The rearrangement links TRBV5-1 to TRBJ1-1; the D is unclear. V dropped 0 bases and J dropped 1 base, with 10 bases sitting between them. Germline lookup yields CDR1 SGHRS and CDR2 YFSETQ. The CDR3 has 15 amino acids. The CDR3 nucleotides read TGCGCCAGCAGCTTGGTAGGGAGAGGGAACACTGAAGCTTTCTTT. Amino acids: CASSLVGRGNTEAFF.

This clone was found once. The chain links TRBV7-9 to TRBJ2-3; 9 bases agree with TRBD1. V lost 4 bases to trimming and J lost 4 bases; unmatched junction nucleotides: 6. The CDR3 loop spans 15 amino acids. The germline gives CDR1 SEHNR, CDR2 FQNEAQ (reference sequence). CDR3 bases: TGTGCCAGCAGCTCACGGGACAGGGTCCCAGATACGCAGTATTTT. Amino acids: CASSSRDRVPDTQYF.

This clone has just one count. The rearrangement links TRBV12-3 or TRBV12-4 to TRBJ1-2; 8 bases match TRBD1. Trimming at V came to 8 bases and at J to 8 bases, leaving 4 bases not matched to a gene. CDR3 length: 11 residues. CDR3 protein: CASGQGAGYTF. CDR3 sequence (DNA): TGTGCCAGCGGACAGGGTGCGGGCTACACCTTC.

With respect to this clone: An end of the junction does not agree with germline; a read error may underlie this. V gene TRBV10-3 combines with J gene TRBJ1-3; perhaps TRBD1 as D (5 bases). The CDR3 runs to 10 residues. Germline V lookup: CDR1 ENHRY, CDR2 SYGVKD. The CDR3: CAIGEGQKDF. The CDR3 bases are TGTGCCATCGGGGAGGGGCAGAAGGACTTT.

The chain recombines TRBV5-1 with TRBJ2-5; TRBD2 agrees at 9 bases. With 0 bases clipped from V and 5 bases from J, the junction kept 8 bases outside the gene matches. The CDR3 consists of 16 residues. Germline V CDR1 and CDR2: SGHRS, YFSETQ. The DNA for the CDR3 is TGCGCCAGCAGCTTGGGGCCTAGCGGGGACGGGGAGACCCAGTACTTC. It yields the protein CASSLGPSGDGETQYF.

The DNA of the CDR3 is TGCGCCAGCAGCTCACCTCCGGGACAGAGAAACACCGGGGAGCTGTTTTTT. Translating gives CASSSPPGQRNTGELFF. This rearrangement joins TRBV5-1 to TRBJ2-2, with 7 bases lining up with TRBD1. CDR1 and CDR2 (germline): SGHRS, YFSETQ. The CDR3 has 17 amino acids. V dropped 3 bases and J dropped 2; count of bases not matched to a gene: 10.

The V call is TRBV30, the J call TRBJ2-2, with a weak D call TRBD2 (6 bases). The CDR3 runs 12 residues. V was cut by 3 bases and J by 8 bases, with 10 bases left in between. The germline V gene encodes CDR1 GTSNPN and CDR2 SVGIG (reference sequence). CDR3 region: CAWRPAGGELFF. The DNA for the CDR3 is TGTGCCTGGAGACCCGCGGGGGGGGAGCTGTTTTTT.